The subject of this entry is one T cell receptor (beta chain). Its antigen is not yet known. The germline V gene yields SGDLS for CDR1 and YYNGEE for CDR2. Counted from cysteine to phenylalanine, this CDR3 has 15 amino acids. The entry carries no DNA sequence. This record comes from a study of monozygotic twins with inflammatory bowel disease (dated by TCRdb to between 2019 and 2020). Turning to the overall study: A total of 28 monozygotic twin pairs were included in the full study, comprising nine German pairs (four IBD-concordant, five IBD-discordant) and 19 IBD-discordant Danish pairs. Each individual had, on average, about 151 000 unique TCRalpha sequences and 181 000 unique TCRbeta sequences available for analysis. Disease-associated traits were sought mainly through comparisons between IBD patients and their genetically identical healthy co-twins within discordant pairs. The full study reports these points: A decrease in TCRbeta repertoire diversity, as measured by inverse Simpson index, was observed in IBD patients compared with their healthy co-twins. Repertoire similarity did not differ between concordant and discordant twins, which could be due to limited statistical power. The results gave no support for a single strong signal or clonotype linked to IBD. Different T cell subtypes could not be distinguished in the analysis. Background noise and inter-individual variability may have been introduced into the repertoires by the differing immunosuppressive treatments among patients. Compared with healthy twins, IBD patients shared fewer clonotypes with other individuals, and the difference was most pronounced in patients with signs of disease activity.

From each donor, a roughly 2.5 ml peripheral blood sample was drawn into PAXgene tubes and stored at -80 degrees C. Without any T cell sorting, total RNA was extracted from whole blood using the PAXgene blood miRNA kit on an automated QIAcube. Peripheral blood from monozygotic twin pairs who were concordant or discordant for inflammatory bowel disease underwent deep TCRalpha and TCRbeta repertoire profiling using unique molecular barcoding. Smoking habits were recorded for all twin pairs, with individuals classified as current, former or never smokers. Library preparation employed 5' RACE. Preparation of each TCR library used around 3,500 ng of total RNA. For each sample, cDNA synthesis was carried out in eight separate reactions using SMARTScribe reverse transcriptase. Unique molecular identifiers containing a 6-nucleotide sample barcode were introduced through template switching during cDNA synthesis. TCRalpha and TCRbeta cDNA was amplified in two nested PCRs of roughly 16 and 10 cycles, and bead purification was carried out after each PCR. Before amplification, the cDNA was treated with uracil DNA-glycosylase and purified using the QIAquick PCR purification kit. In the second PCR, Illumina TruSeq-compatible adapters and sample-specific barcodes were added. Library quality and concentration were checked on TapeStation and Qubit, and libraries were pooled at around 4.7 ng each. The pooled libraries were sequenced with 2 x 100 bp reads and custom sequencing primers on an Illumina HiSeq2500 single-index Rapid Run. Per the authors' processing: UMI-based consensus assembly with MiGEC version 1.2.6 was used to correct PCR and sequencing errors. MiXCR version 2.1.1 was used to carry out V(D)J alignment, clonotype assembly and CDR3 extraction. To normalise gene usage, clonotype sharing and MAIT/NKT TCR abundance, the analysis used the top 1000, 10 000 and 20 000 clonotypes per sample. After downsampling to 27 000 UMIs, diversity was calculated as the inverse Simpson index using the vegan R package. Paired Mann-Whitney U tests were applied to discordant twin pairs, and Benjamini-Hochberg correction was used for multiple testing. TCRdb reprocessed the raw reads; every CDR3 protein sequence is a single record, and DNA is not supplied. The V and J calls come from TCRdb's annotation, not from the publication. The sample table includes 400,000 to 500,000 distinct CDR3 sequences. More than 2% of the sample rests with the top ten.

Sequencing used blood. This TCR came from a human donor with ulcerative colitis or Crohn's disease, or a healthy co-twin of an affected twin (not recorded which). The sequence is built from TRBV9 and TRBJ2-3; TCRdb picks TRBD1, but there is no DNA to check that call. The encoded CDR3 is CASSVEHAPWDTQYF.